This entry lists 8 T cell receptor beta chains sequenced from one sample in a study of T cells after yellow fever vaccination (dated by TCRdb to about 2019). Libraries were made using 5' RACE. The sequencer was an Illumina NovaSeq 6000. The public reads were run again by TCRdb, first through fastp at Q25 and then through MiXCR, and only productive beta chains were kept. Records with the same CDR3 protein are collapsed into one entry carrying the most frequent genes and DNA. The sample table contains roughly 170,000 distinct CDR3 sequences; only one count was recorded for around 9% of them. Of the sample, under 40% is held by the ten largest clones. Taken with the paper, the label for treatment or condition translates to: live attenuated yellow fever vaccine strain. Sequences were derived from CD8+ T cells sorted from PBMCs, sampled 45 days after the yellow fever booster vaccination. The source of these receptors is a young man who received the YFV17D yellow fever vaccine.

This clonotype has more than one count but fewer than ten. This sequence joins TRBV5-1 and TRBJ2-7; D may correspond to TRBD1 or TRBD2 (6 bases each). The CDR3 covers 14 residues. Trimming cost V 0 bases and J 2 bases, with 9 bases left between them. CDR1 SGHRS and CDR2 YFSETQ come from the germline V gene. This chain's CDR3 is CASSLDGGPYEQYF. Written as DNA, the CDR3 is TGCGCCAGCAGCTTGGACGGGGGCCCCTACGAGCAGTACTTC.

This clonotype was observed a handful of times. The chain links TRBV12-3 or TRBV12-4 to TRBJ2-3; unclear D gene. Trimming pared 6 bases from V and 4 bases from J, leaving 17 bases between. The CDR3 extends over 15 amino acids. CDR3 sequence reads: CASSPGPRPADTQYF. In nucleotides, the CDR3 is TGTGCCAGCAGCCCCGGACCCCGACCAGCAGATACGCAGTATTTT.

The rearrangement joins TRBV6-2 or TRBV6-3 to TRBJ2-1, with D possibly TRBD1 on 6 matching bases. Germline loops: CDR1 MNHEY, CDR2 SVGEGT. The CDR3 loop spans 13 amino acids. Deletions cut 4 bases from V and 10 bases from J, with 14 bases between. CDR3: CASSSNRVVEQFF. Here the CDR3 DNA reads TGTGCCAGCAGTTCCAACAGGGTAGTGGAGCAGTTCTTC.

This chain links TRBV7-9 with TRBJ1-5; D call uncertain. The germline CDR1 and CDR2 sequences are SEHNR and FQNEAQ (reference sequence). The CDR3 length is 14 residues. V lost 4 bases to trimming and J lost 8 bases, with 15 bases between them. The CDR3 DNA sequence: TGTGCCAGCAGCTCACCCGGACTCTTTGAGCCCCAGCATTTT. Encoded protein: CASSSPGLFEPQHF.

V usage is TRBV11-2 and J usage is TRBJ2-1, with 8 bases identical to TRBD2. The CDR3 is made up of 16 amino acids. In germline, CDR1 is SGHAT, CDR2 FQNNGV. The ends lost 4 bases at V and 2 bases at J; junction bases unmatched: 7. CDR3 protein: CASSSRRGGPYNEQFF. The CDR3 bases are TGTGCCAGCAGCTCAAGACGGGGGGGACCCTACAATGAGCAGTTCTTC.

This sequence joins TRBV5-5 and TRBJ2-7, with D maybe TRBD1 (6 bases). Trimming stripped 0 bases from V and 0 bases from J, with 13 bases between. Germline loops: CDR1 SGHKS, CDR2 YYEKEE (reference sequence). The CDR3 runs to 16 residues. CDR3 loop: CASSLEDSYVSYEQYF. The CDR3 region has the DNA TGTGCCAGCAGCTTGGAGGACAGCTATGTCTCCTACGAGCAGTACTTC.

This clonotype has just a few counts. The J gene is TRBJ2-5, the V gene TRBV4-3, with 8 bases lining up with TRBD2. CDR1 and CDR2 (germline): LGHNA, YSLEER. Germline trimming cut 1 base from V and 5 bases from J; bases unmatched to any gene: 6. This CDR3 comprises 15 residues. CDR3 DNA sequence: TGCGCCAGCAGCCAAGCCGGGGGGGCCGGTGAGACCCAGTACTTC. Translation: CASSQAGGAGETQYF.

In this sample, this clonotype turned up a few times. J is TRBJ2-2 and V is TRBV10-3; no firm D call. V lost 2 bases, J lost 4 bases, and 11 bases lay in between. There are 15 residues in the CDR3. The V gene's germline CDR1 is ENHRY and CDR2 SYGVKD. The CDR3 sequence is CAISETETPTGELFF. The CDR3 nucleotides read TGTGCCATCAGTGAGACAGAAACTCCCACCGGGGAGCTGTTTTTT.